Each of the 8 T cell receptor beta chains below was sequenced from the same sample in a study of blood T cell repertoires in COVID-19. TCRdb keeps only in-frame clones here, not all; method: immunoSEQ multiplex PCR. The sample holds 18,000 or so clones, 85% to 95% seen once. What was sequenced was peripheral blood. The receptors derive from a woman aged 50 to 65 with active COVID-19.

This chain uses TRBV28 with TRBJ1-2; maybe TRBD1 (6 bases). V shed 3 bases and J shed 7 bases, with 15 bases lying between them. The CDR3 is made up of 14 amino acids. Germline V gene sequence: CDR1 MDHEN, CDR2 SYDVKM. CDR3 DNA sequence: TGTGCCAGCAGTTTCCACCACAGGGCGGGTGGCTACACCTTC. Its translation: CASSFHHRAGGYTF.

V is TRBV18 and J is TRBJ1-1; 10 nucleotides line up with TRBD1. CDR3 length: 14 residues. J lost 3 bases, V lost 3 bases, and 1 base had no gene match. The germline V gene encodes CDR1 KGHSH and CDR2 LQKENI. The CDR3 sequence is CASSPTGGHTEAFF. The CDR3 bases are TGTGCCAGCTCACCGACAGGGGGCCACACTGAAGCTTTCTTT.

The V call is TRBV11-2, the J call TRBJ1-6; D is perhaps TRBD1 (6 bases). The V end lost 4 bases, the J end lost 5 bases, and 15 bases lay between the germline ends. CDR3 length: 16 amino acids. The germline CDR1 and CDR2 sequences are SGHAT and FQNNGV. The CDR3 nucleotides read TGTGCCAGCAGCTCACAGGGAACGGAGCATAATTCACCCCTCCACTTT. It specifies CASSSQGTEHNSPLHF.

The chain couples TRBV5-1 to TRBJ2-1; D perhaps matches TRBD1 (7 bases). This CDR3 is built from 15 residues. Trimming removed 1 base at V and 7 bases at J, with 15 bases between. In germline, CDR1 is SGHRS, CDR2 YFSETQ. For the CDR3, the DNA is TGCGCCAGCAGCTTGATGCAGGGGGGTAGGAATGAGCAGTTCTTC. This encodes CASSLMQGGRNEQFF.

J is TRBJ1-1 and V is TRBV9; possible D gene TRBD1, 5 bases. Germline V gene data show CDR1 as SGDLS and CDR2 as YYNGEE. This CDR3 spans 14 amino acids. Trimming cost V 4 bases and J 4 bases, with 14 bases left between them. Here the CDR3 DNA reads TGTGCCAGCAGCCCGGGGGTGGAGGCCACTGAAGCTTTCTTT. Translation: CASSPGVEATEAFF.

The chain combines TRBV28 with TRBJ1-2; TRBD1 aligns across 10 bases. Looked up from germline, CDR1 is MDHEN and CDR2 is SYDVKM. The CDR3 consists of 14 residues. V was pared by 6 bases and J by 4 bases, with 5 bases of the junction left unmatched. The CDR3 DNA sequence: TGTGCCAGCAGCAGACAGGGGGCAGGCTATGGCTACACCTTC. It codes for CASSRQGAGYGYTF.

The chain is built from TRBV20-1 and TRBJ2-6; TRBD1 agrees at 8 bases. CDR1 is DFQATT and CDR2 is SNEGSKA in the germline V gene (reference sequence). With V trimmed by 3 bases and J by 4 bases, 5 bases remained unmatched. This CDR3 is 15 amino acids long. For the CDR3, the DNA is TGCAGTGCTAGTACAGGGGGGTCCGGGGCCAACGTCCTGACTTTC. As protein: CSASTGGSGANVLTF.

This chain links TRBV7-9 with TRBJ1-1; D is undetermined. Germline V gene sequence: CDR1 SEHNR, CDR2 FQNEAQ (reference sequence). The CDR3 extends over 12 amino acids. V lost 3 bases and J lost 5, with 7 bases in between. The CDR3 protein is CASSLSGTEAFF. The CDR3 DNA follows: TGTGCCAGCAGCTTGTCCGGGACTGAAGCTTTCTTT.